This T cell receptor beta chain was sequenced for a study of response to subunit inactivated influenza vaccine. Study-level points and caveats: After each seasonal influenza vaccination, few new T cells are recruited, the authors suggested.

The V gene's germline CDR1 is SNHLY and CDR2 FYNNEI. This CDR3 has 12 amino acids. V was clipped by 5 bases and J by 0 bases, with 5 bases between them. TCRdb independently ran MiXCR on the RT-PCR reads; one entry per CDR3 protein. The table includes approximately 730,000 distinct CDR3 sequences, approximately 15% detected once. With respect to this clonotype: The antigen is undetermined.

Sequenced here: PBMCs from blood, sampled 14 to 15 days before vaccination. The source is a man aged 50-60 years who received an inactivated influenza vaccine. This chain joins TRBV2 and TRBJ2-7; no reliable D call. The CDR3 DNA reads as TGTGCCAGCAGTATGTACTCCTACGAGCAGTACTTC. Encoded protein: CASSMYSYEQYF.